This T cell receptor (beta chain) was captured by sequencing in a study of shared clonotypes between healthy human individuals. Whole-study results and caveats: On the whole, naive subsets had larger estimated richness than memory subsets had. Sequencing depth was a factor that was expected to affect clonotype sharing among donors.

Germline V gene lookup returns CDR1 SEHNR and CDR2 FQNEAQ (reference sequence). The CDR3 covers 13 residues. V lost 1 base and J 2 bases, leaving 3 bases between the germline ends. Naive CD8 cells comprised CD45RO-negative, CCR7-positively selected cells, excluding terminally differentiated effector memory CD45RA+ cells. Note on this clone: Its antigen is not known.

Only in-frame clones appear in the TCRdb table, and some are missing; sequencing was by immunoSEQ multiplex PCR. The repertoire holds about 1.9 million clones, with roughly 95% as singletons. The rearrangement uses TRBV7-9 and TRBJ1-3; D call uncertain. The sequence was collected from a man younger than 35 in good health. Some clones in this sample may be carry-over from other donors' samples. The source material was naive CD8+ T cells from PBMCs. Here the CDR3 DNA reads TGTGCCAGCAGCTTAGATACTGGAAACACCATATATTTT. Translation: CASSLDTGNTIYF.